This T cell receptor beta chain is from a study of cytomegalovirus exposure and HLA in healthy donors. The study, taken as a whole, reports: The study put around 180 TCR beta chains on its list as cytomegalovirus-associated. Later analysis identified 15,000 to 20,000 TCR beta sequences associated with HLA alleles, using a false discovery rate threshold of 0.05.

A remark on this clone: The antigen is undetermined.

The germline gives CDR1 MGHRA, CDR2 YSYEKL. J was trimmed by 5 bases and V by 4 bases; bases with no gene match: 6. The CDR3 is 14 residues long. The PCR ran on 60 Vbeta and 13 Jbeta primers. Original data processing: As a later analysis found, there were 80 million to 90 million unique TCR beta chains, of which some 9.9 million were shared. TCRdb's table, derived via immunoSEQ multiplex PCR, lists solely in-frame clones and lacks some. V and J calls and clone size are given by that table; D and trimming were obtained from the DNA. In the table there are roughly 250,000 clones, about four fifths of which are singletons.

Material: PBMCs. The TCR originated in a girl aged 2-15 years in good health and CMV-seronegative. The chain couples TRBV4-1 to TRBJ2-5, with 8 nucleotides matching TRBD2. CDR3 residues: CASSPRGAGETQYF. In DNA form, the CDR3 reads TGCGCCAGCAGCCCGCGGGGGGCAGGGGAGACCCAGTACTTC.